This T cell receptor beta chain was found in a study of patients and donors after allogeneic stem cell transplantation. TCRdb reprocessed the RT-PCR reads with MiXCR, giving one entry per CDR3 protein. The table has about 57,000 distinct CDR3 sequences, 13% seen once. The V gene end was trimmed by 5 bases and the J gene end by 8 bases; junction bases not matched to a gene: 8. The V gene's germline CDR1 is DFQATT and CDR2 SNEGSKA (reference sequence). CDR3 length equals 14 residues. The sample was blood, either unsorted or a sorted T cell fraction (not recorded which). The chain recombines TRBV20-1 with TRBJ2-3; 12 bases align to TRBD2. This clonotype originated in a human donor who was either an allogeneic HSCT recipient or a stem cell or donor lymphocyte infusion donor (not recorded which). It is not recorded whose cells these are; they may come from a transplant donor. CDR3 residues: CSAGTSGPQGTQYF. In DNA, the CDR3 is TGCAGTGCTGGGACTAGCGGGCCTCAGGGTACGCAGTATTTT.